These 25 T cell receptor beta chains were sequenced from one sample in a study of blood T cell repertoires in COVID-19. Sequencing was performed with immunoSEQ multiplex PCR; in TCRdb, only in-frame clones are kept and a portion is missing. The table shows about 130,000 clones, with more than 80% occurring only once. The sequenced material came from peripheral blood. The source is a human donor in a cohort sampled during active COVID-19.

A single count supports this clone. The V call is TRBV5-6, the J call TRBJ2-5; no reliable D call. The CDR3 sequence is 16 residues long. The germline V and J ends were trimmed by 7 bases and 5 bases, with 24 bases remaining between them. The germline V gene has CDR1 SGHDT and CDR2 YYEEEE. Written as DNA, the CDR3 is TGTGCCAGCTCGGTTGAACGAAGAGTTGGTCGGGAGACCCAGTACTTC. Translating it yields CASSVERRVGRETQYF.

V and J are TRBV2 and TRBJ1-1; D possibly corresponds to TRBD1 (6 bases). CDR1 and CDR2 (germline): SNHLY, FYNNEI. Trimming cost V 10 bases and J 2 bases, with 17 bases left between them. The CDR3 loop spans 14 amino acids. The CDR3 region is CATLGGAYNTEAFF. The CDR3 DNA reads TGTGCCACCCTAGGGGGGGCCTATAACACTGAAGCTTTCTTT.

V is TRBV7-3 and J is TRBJ2-3; 8 bases fit TRBD2. Losses at the gene ends were 2 bases for V and 5 bases for J; bases not matched to a gene: 6. CDR1 is SGHTA, CDR2 FQGTGA, per germline. CDR3 length: 15 amino acids. The CDR3 reads CASSLAGGSLDTQYF. The CDR3 DNA is TGTGCCAGCAGCTTAGCGGGGGGTAGTTTAGATACGCAGTATTTT.

This chain uses TRBV5-1 with TRBJ2-3; D possibly corresponds to TRBD2 (5 bases). This CDR3 has 15 residues. V gave up 3 bases and J gave up 2 bases, with 13 bases separating them. CDR1 is SGHRS, CDR2 YFSETQ, per germline. The CDR3 bases are TGCGCCAGCAGCTCGGACGCGGGTTACACAGATACGCAGTATTTT. Translating it yields CASSSDAGYTDTQYF.

The V call is TRBV7-2, the J call TRBJ2-1; 8 bases align to TRBD2. Germline V gene data show CDR1 as SGHTA and CDR2 as FQGNSA. With 5 bases clipped from V and 0 bases from J, the junction kept 9 bases outside the gene matches. CDR3 length equals 17 residues. The CDR3 DNA follows: TGTGCCAGCAGCCCGATTCCGGGGGGGGGCTCCTACAATGAGCAGTTCTTC. Protein product: CASSPIPGGGSYNEQFF.

The V gene is TRBV5-6, the J gene TRBJ1-5; D not resolved. The CDR3 consists of 14 residues. Trimming took 4 bases from V and 6 from J, leaving 14 bases between them. Germline V CDR1 and CDR2: SGHDT, YYEEEE. CDR3 bases: TGTGCCAGCAGCCGCCAAGGAGGTAGTCAGCCCCAGCATTTT. This gives the protein CASSRQGGSQPQHF.

J is TRBJ2-1 and V is TRBV10-1; a possible D gene is TRBD1 (5 bases). CDR3 length: 12 amino acids. V shed 5 bases and J shed 7 bases, with 9 bases lying between them. Germline V gene sequence: CDR1 WNHNN, CDR2 SYGVQD (reference sequence). The CDR3 nucleotides are TGCGCCAGCAGTAAAGACAGAAATGAGCAGTTCTTC. Residues: CASSKDRNEQFF.

The rearrangement links TRBV5-1 to TRBJ2-3, with 8 bases aligning to TRBD2. Germline CDR1 is SGHRS and CDR2 is YFSETQ. The junction had 14 bases not matched to a gene; V was cut back by 3 bases and J by 8 bases. The CDR3 sequence is 16 residues long. The CDR3 region has the DNA TGCGCCAGCAGCTCGGGCGGCGGGGGGCCGAGAGGTACGCAGTATTTT. It encodes CASSSGGGGPRGTQYF.

The table lists this clone with a count of one. The chain is built from TRBV7-8 and TRBJ1-3; D is perhaps TRBD1 (6 bases). This CDR3 spans 17 amino acids. The V gene's germline CDR1 is SGHVS and CDR2 FQNEAQ. Deletions cut 1 base from V and 3 bases from J, with 16 bases between. CDR3 in amino acids: CASSLGRGQWYGNTIYF. In DNA form, the CDR3 reads TGTGCCAGCAGCTTAGGCCGAGGACAGTGGTATGGAAACACCATATATTTT.

This chain joins TRBV4-1 and TRBJ2-5; 9 nucleotides match TRBD1. The ends lost 3 bases at V and 2 bases at J; junction bases unmatched: 4. This CDR3 region has 15 residues. CDR1 and CDR2 (germline): MGHRA, YSYEKL. CDR3 sequence reads: CASSQDGTGQETQYF. CDR3 nucleotide sequence: TGCGCCAGCAGCCAGGATGGGACAGGGCAAGAGACCCAGTACTTC.

The rearrangement joins TRBV18 to TRBJ1-4; D not certain. Per the germline V gene, CDR1 is KGHSH and CDR2 is LQKENI. V was clipped by 0 bases and J by 0 bases, with 5 bases between them. The CDR3 length is 15 residues. The CDR3 protein is CASSPPATTNEKLFF. DNA for the CDR3: TGTGCCAGCTCACCACCAGCGACAACTAATGAAAAACTGTTTTTT.

The rearrangement uses TRBV7-6 and TRBJ2-3; a weak D match, TRBD2 (6 bases). V lost 5 bases to trimming and J lost 1 base, with 16 bases between them. Germline V gene lookup returns CDR1 SGHVS and CDR2 FNYEAQ. This CDR3 region has 16 residues. CDR3 nucleotide sequence: TGTGCCAGCAGCCCTAGGGCGTGGGGGGGCACAGATACGCAGTATTTT. Translating it yields CASSPRAWGGTDTQYF.

Only a few counts were recorded for this clone. This chain joins TRBV5-4 and TRBJ1-2; 10 nucleotides match TRBD1. The V gene's germline CDR1 is SGHNT and CDR2 YYREEE (reference sequence). J was trimmed by 7 bases and V by 4 bases; bases with no gene match: 7. The CDR3 runs 14 residues. CDR3 in DNA: TGTGCCAGCAGCCGGGACAGGGGATCCTCTGGCTACACCTTC. This encodes CASSRDRGSSGYTF.

The chain carries TRBV12-5 and TRBJ2-1; 7 nucleotides line up with TRBD1. The CDR3 is made up of 13 amino acids. The V gene's germline CDR1 is LGHNT and CDR2 FRNRAP. The V gene end was trimmed by 6 bases and the J gene end by 13 bases; junction bases not matched to a gene: 12. CDR3 protein: CASGQASGGKQFF. The CDR3 DNA sequence: TGTGCTAGTGGCCAAGCTTCAGGGGGTAAACAGTTCTTC.

V gene TRBV6-2 or TRBV6-3 combines with J gene TRBJ2-7, with TRBD1 matching 7 bases. The CDR3 consists of 17 residues. V shed 4 bases and J 2 bases; nucleotides not matched to a gene: 14. Germline values: CDR1 MNHEY, CDR2 SVGEGT. CDR3 protein: CASSSTRQGEFTYEQYF. For the CDR3, the DNA is TGTGCCAGCAGTTCCACCAGACAGGGAGAGTTTACCTACGAGCAGTACTTC.

The V call is TRBV7-2, the J call TRBJ1-2, with 11 bases that match TRBD1. This CDR3 has 15 residues. With V trimmed by 7 bases and J by 8 bases, 12 bases remained unmatched. The germline CDR1 and CDR2 sequences are SGHTA and FQGNSA. The CDR3: CASTMDRGRNEGYTF. Here the CDR3 DNA reads TGTGCCAGCACGATGGACAGGGGGCGGAACGAGGGCTACACCTTC.

This chain connects TRBV7-2 to TRBJ2-2, with TRBD2 matching 10 bases. The CDR3 sequence is 15 residues long. The ends lost 2 bases at V and 6 bases at J; junction bases unmatched: 3. Germline CDR1 and CDR2: SGHTA and FQGNSA. The DNA of the CDR3 is TGTGCCAGCAGCTTAATGCTAGCGGGGGCCGGGGAGCTGTTTTTT. Its protein is CASSLMLAGAGELFF.

The CDR3 DNA reads TGTGCCAGCAGTTACTCGAGGGAAGGTGGAAACACCATATATTTT. Protein product: CASSYSREGGNTIYF. The chain carries TRBV6-5 and TRBJ1-3; unclear D gene. CDR3 length equals 15 residues. The germline gives CDR1 MNHEY, CDR2 SVGAGI. Trimming shortened V by 0 bases and J by 3 bases, and 9 bases separated the two germline ends.

The count of this clone is one. J is TRBJ2-3 and V is TRBV4-3, with TRBD2 identical over 8 bases. The CDR3 contains 16 residues. The ends lost 2 bases at V and 4 bases at J; junction bases unmatched: 8. CDR1 and CDR2 from the germline V gene are LGHNA and YSLEER. The CDR3 spells CASSQTSGGAADTQYF. The CDR3 DNA follows: TGCGCCAGCAGCCAAACCTCCGGGGGGGCCGCAGATACGCAGTATTTT.

This rearrangement joins TRBV9 to TRBJ2-2; D possibly corresponds to TRBD2 (6 bases). The CDR3 length is 16 residues. V was trimmed by 4 bases and J by 2 bases, leaving 15 bases between them. CDR1 is SGDLS, CDR2 YYNGEE, per germline. CDR3 DNA: TGTGCCAGCAGCCCTCGGGGGACCGTTAACACCGGGGAGCTGTTTTTT. Amino acids: CASSPRGTVNTGELFF.

The rearrangement uses TRBV7-9 and TRBJ1-1; D is undetermined. Trimming left V 3 bases short and J 1 base short, with 9 bases between. The CDR3 covers 14 residues. Germline CDR1 reads SEHNR; CDR2 reads FQNEAQ (reference sequence). The CDR3 DNA is TGTGCCAGCAGCTTCTCGAGGGCGAACACTGAAGCTTTCTTT. It yields the protein CASSFSRANTEAFF.

The chain is built from TRBV29-1 and TRBJ2-3; no clear D. The CDR3 has 13 amino acids. V was pared by 6 bases and J by 2 bases, with 12 bases between. Germline-derived CDR1 and CDR2 are SQVTM and ANQGSEA. CDR3 DNA: TGCAGCGTGGCCCCCAAACCCACAGATACGCAGTATTTT. Translated, it gives CSVAPKPTDTQYF.

The chain has TRBV7-2 and TRBJ1-5; D possibly corresponds to TRBD1 (5 bases). The CDR3 is 17 residues long. The germline CDR1 and CDR2 sequences are SGHTA and FQGNSA. Trimming shortened V by 5 bases and J by 2 bases, and 19 bases separated the two germline ends. Here the CDR3 reads CASSNRAGGQGNQPQHF. CDR3 DNA sequence: TGTGCCAGCAGCAATAGAGCAGGTGGACAAGGCAATCAGCCCCAGCATTTT.

The chain is built from TRBV18 and TRBJ1-6; TRBD1 matches 7 bases. The junction had 6 bases not matched to a gene; V was cut back by 4 bases and J by 9 bases. From germline, CDR1 is KGHSH and CDR2 LQKENI. The CDR3 totals 14 residues. DNA of the CDR3: TGTGCCAGCTCACTTGACAGGGCCGGTTCACCCCTCCACTTT. Residues: CASSLDRAGSPLHF.

The rearrangement uses TRBV5-1 and TRBJ2-3, with D hard to call. V was trimmed by 4 bases and J by 0 bases, leaving 12 bases between them. Looked up from germline, CDR1 is SGHRS and CDR2 is YFSETQ. This CDR3 is 15 amino acids long. DNA for the CDR3: TGCGCCAGCAGCAACCGCGCCACTAGCACAGATACGCAGTATTTT. Amino acid sequence: CASSNRATSTDTQYF.